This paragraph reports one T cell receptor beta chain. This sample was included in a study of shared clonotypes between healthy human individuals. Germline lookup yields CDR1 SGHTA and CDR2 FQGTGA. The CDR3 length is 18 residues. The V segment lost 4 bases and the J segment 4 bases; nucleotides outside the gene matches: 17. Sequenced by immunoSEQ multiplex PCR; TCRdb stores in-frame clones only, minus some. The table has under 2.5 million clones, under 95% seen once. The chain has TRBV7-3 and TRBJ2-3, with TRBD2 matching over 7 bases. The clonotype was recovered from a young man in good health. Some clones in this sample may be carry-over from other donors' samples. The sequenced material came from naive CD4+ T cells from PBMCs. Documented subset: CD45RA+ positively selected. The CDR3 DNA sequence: TGTGCCAGCAGCTACCGGGGGTCTAGCGGAGTTGGGGCAGATACGCAGTATTTT. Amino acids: CASSYRGSSGVGADTQYF.